These 30 T cell receptor beta chains originate from one sample sequenced in a study of CXCR3-negative and CXCR3-positive naive CD8 T cells. Preparation of TRB cDNA libraries relied on 5' RACE carrying UMI labels. TCRdb re-called the 5' RACE reads and catalogs CDR3 proteins one per entry, DNA excluded. Across about 23,000 distinct CDR3 sequences, the top ten clones capture around 20% of the sample. The sample taken for sequencing was memory CD8+ T cells from blood. The receptors stem from a human donor in good health. Some clones in this sample may be carry-over from other donors' samples.

The CDR3 loop is CSVGREGTEAFF. The chain carries TRBV29-1 and TRBJ1-1. The CDR3 sequence is 12 residues long. CDR1 is SQVTM and CDR2 is ANQGSEA in the germline V gene.

Frequency places this clonotype as medium-sized. The chain employs TRBV6-6 and TRBJ1-2; TCRdb names TRBD1, which stays unverified in the absence of DNA. Per germline, CDR1 MNHNY and CDR2 SVGAGI (reference sequence). The CDR3 loop spans 16 amino acids. The CDR3 sequence is CASSADGSAPLYGYTF.

The chain uses TRBV6-1 and TRBJ2-3; TCRdb designates TRBD2, a call that cannot be tested without DNA. Germline V CDR1 and CDR2: MNHNS, SASEGT. CDR3 length equals 20 residues. CDR3 loop: CASSESSGRTLGSRTDTQYF.

The V call is TRBV20-1, the J call TRBJ1-2; no DNA is available, so the TRBD1 call from TCRdb remains unchecked. The germline CDR1 and CDR2 sequences are DFQATT and SNEGSKA (reference sequence). This CDR3 contains 13 residues. CDR3 sequence: CSSAEAQGNGYTF.

The gene calls are TRBV7-9 and TRBJ2-7. This CDR3 spans 13 amino acids. Germline-derived CDR1 and CDR2 are SEHNR and FQNEAQ (reference sequence). CDR3 sequence reads: CASSVSVTYEQYF.

J is TRBJ2-1 and V is TRBV10-3; the D call from TCRdb, TRBD1, cannot be confirmed without DNA. CDR1 and CDR2 from the germline V gene are ENHRY and SYGVKD. The CDR3 spans 16 residues. The CDR3 loop reads CAISERGGGEYNEQFF.

This chain connects TRBV29-1 to TRBJ2-1; TCRdb lists TRBD2, though no DNA is available to test this call. The germline V gene encodes CDR1 SQVTM and CDR2 ANQGSEA. The length of the CDR3 is 13 residues. CDR3 residues: CSVENGRPNEQFF.

This chain joins TRBV14 and TRBJ2-7. Germline values: CDR1 SGHDN, CDR2 FVKESK. The CDR3 has 15 amino acids. CDR3 amino acids: CASSQWGSPLYEQYF.

The rearrangement uses TRBV4-3 and TRBJ2-1; as DNA is missing, the TRBD1 call by TCRdb cannot be tested. The CDR3 covers 17 residues. Germline V gene sequence: CDR1 LGHNA, CDR2 YSLEER. CDR3 region: CASSQGTGGAAWNEQFF.

The chain is built from TRBV6-4 and TRBJ2-3. CDR1 is MRHNA and CDR2 is SNTAGT in the germline V gene. This CDR3 contains 12 residues. Here the CDR3 reads CASGCTTDTQYF.

The gene calls are TRBV29-1 and TRBJ2-7; no DNA is available, so the TRBD1 call from TCRdb remains unchecked. There are 13 residues in the CDR3. In germline, CDR1 is SQVTM, CDR2 ANQGSEA. CDR3 protein: CSAITGVSYEQYF.

This chain joins TRBV20-1 and TRBJ2-5; as DNA is missing, the TRBD2 call by TCRdb cannot be tested. Germline lookup yields CDR1 DFQATT and CDR2 SNEGSKA (reference sequence). CDR3 length equals 15 residues. CDR3: CSASMLAGATAAQYF.

The chain combines TRBV28 with TRBJ1-4. The CDR3 runs 15 residues. The germline gives CDR1 MDHEN, CDR2 SYDVKM. The CDR3 region is CASSFRTPIKEGLFF. Together with reference TRBV28 and TRBJ1-4, the CDR3 gives the full variable domain: DVKVTQSSRYLVKRTGEKVFLECVQDMDHENMFWYRQDPGLGLRLIYFSYDVKMKEKGDIPEGYSVSREKKERFSLILESASTNQTSMYLCASSFRTPIKEGLFFGSGTQLSVL.

The chain joins TRBV4-1 to TRBJ1-2; TCRdb's D call of TRBD1 is untestable without DNA. CDR3 length: 16 amino acids. Germline V gives CDR1 MGHRA, CDR2 YSYEKL. CDR3 sequence reads: CASSQERAPRSIGYTF.

This chain uses TRBV11-2 with TRBJ2-5; the TRBD2 assignment by TCRdb is unverifiable without DNA. The CDR3 spans 18 residues. The germline V gene encodes CDR1 SGHAT and CDR2 FQNNGV. Here the CDR3 reads CASSETSGGGIWEETQYF.

The rearrangement links TRBV27 to TRBJ2-7; checking the TCRdb D call of TRBD1 is not possible without DNA. The CDR3 sequence is 13 residues long. CDR1 and CDR2 from the germline V gene are MNHEY and SMNVEV (reference sequence). The CDR3 protein is CASSLGQGSEQYF.

The chain links TRBV12-3 or TRBV12-4 to TRBJ2-7; the D call from TCRdb, TRBD1, cannot be confirmed without DNA. This CDR3 has 17 residues. The CDR3 sequence: CASSPAQSGTGGFEQYF.

The chain combines TRBV25-1 with TRBJ2-1; the D call from TCRdb, TRBD2, cannot be confirmed without DNA. CDR1 is MGHDK and CDR2 is SYGVNS in the germline V gene. This CDR3 is built from 15 residues. The CDR3 is CASSELGLAEDEQFF.

The rearrangement links TRBV7-9 to TRBJ2-7; TCRdb reports TRBD2, a call that lacks DNA to check it against. The CDR3 consists of 15 residues. The germline CDR1 and CDR2 sequences are SEHNR and FQNEAQ (reference sequence). The CDR3: CASSSPGLAALEQYF.

This chain joins TRBV20-1 and TRBJ2-1; with no DNA, the TCRdb D assignment of TRBD2 cannot be verified. This CDR3 has 14 residues. Germline CDR1 and CDR2: DFQATT and SNEGSKA (reference sequence). CDR3 sequence: CSARWTSSYNEQFF.

The chain joins TRBV12-3 or TRBV12-4 to TRBJ2-4; the D call of TRBD1 rests on TCRdb alone, since no DNA is present to check it. The CDR3 loop spans 14 amino acids. The CDR3 protein is CASSLYRGPNIQYF.

The chain employs TRBV11-2 and TRBJ2-7; with no DNA, the TCRdb D assignment of TRBD2 cannot be verified. Per germline, CDR1 SGHAT and CDR2 FQNNGV. The CDR3 length is 16 residues. This CDR3 is CASSQLGGIVTYEQYF.

The chain carries TRBV12-3 or TRBV12-4 and TRBJ2-7; the D call of TRBD2 rests on TCRdb alone, since no DNA is present to check it. The CDR3 totals 15 residues. CDR3 sequence reads: CASSRGLAGGPEQYF.

V and J are TRBV5-6 and TRBJ2-3. Per the germline V gene, CDR1 is SGHDT and CDR2 is YYEEEE. The CDR3 length is 14 residues. The CDR3 spells CASSSTLRPDTQYF.

The chain joins TRBV20-1 to TRBJ1-5. Germline CDR1 and CDR2: DFQATT and SNEGSKA (reference sequence). This CDR3 comprises 14 residues. The chain's CDR3 is CSAGDLYSNQPQHF.

The J gene is TRBJ2-7, the V gene TRBV6-5. CDR3 length: 13 amino acids. Germline CDR1 is MNHEY and CDR2 is SVGAGI. The CDR3 sequence is CASSSSNSYEQYF.

The gene calls are TRBV11-2 and TRBJ2-7. CDR1 and CDR2 (germline): SGHAT, FQNNGV. The CDR3 runs 14 residues. The CDR3 region is CASSLAAASYEQYF. The variable domain in full, with the rest retrieved from reference TRBV11-2 and TRBJ2-7, is EAGVAQSPRYKIIEKRQSVAFWCNPISGHATLYWYQQILGQGPKLLIQFQNNGVVDDSQLPKDRFSAERLKGVDSTLKIQPAKLEDSAVYLCASSLAAASYEQYFGPGTRLTVT.

The rearrangement joins TRBV29-1 to TRBJ2-7. Looked up from germline, CDR1 is SQVTM and CDR2 is ANQGSEA. CDR3 size: 14 residues. The CDR3 protein is CSVEGLDDSYEQYF.

The chain is built from TRBV29-1 and TRBJ2-7; without DNA, the TCRdb call of TRBD2 cannot be checked. This CDR3 contains 15 residues. Germline values: CDR1 SQVTM, CDR2 ANQGSEA. This CDR3 is CSVEDDLSGGYEQYF.

The V call is TRBV6-5, the J call TRBJ2-3; the TRBD1 assignment by TCRdb is unverifiable without DNA. CDR3 size: 16 residues. CDR1 MNHEY and CDR2 SVGAGI come from the germline V gene. The CDR3 here is CASSYATGTSTDTQYF.